The text below deals with one T cell receptor beta chain. Its antigen remains undetermined. Base quality data are lacking; no much larger clone is found one base away. The cohort was made up of 500 to 850 healthy bone marrow donors. Cohort members were all nominally healthy when sampled, although unrecorded immune exposures were likely present. The donor was CMV seronegative and was included in the group of about 400 seronegative cohort members. Every donor gave a peripheral blood sample, and the peripheral blood mononuclear cells from that sample were used for TCR beta sequencing. Genomic DNA was extracted from the blood cell samples with the Qiagen DNeasy Blood Extraction Kit. The data are from a study of cytomegalovirus exposure and HLA in healthy donors (dated 2017 in TCRdb). In the study overall: An earlier analysis of around 600 of the donors reported about 250 Gb of sequence data and 117 million unique TCR beta sequences from approximately 180 million T cells. An early release covering more than 500 HLA-typed donors comprised about 320 gigabases of sequencing data and about 90 million unique TCR sequences. Among the roughly 400 genotyped donors, around 81% belonged to the genetic ancestry cluster associated with self-reported Caucasian donors. The study was designed to test whether signatures of past pathogen exposure could be identified by cataloging public T cell receptors. The study used immunosequencing to profile the T cell repertoires of approximately 630 subjects and linked those repertoires to cytomegalovirus serostatus. Besides the first cohort of 550 to 750 subjects, a separate validation cohort made up of roughly 120 different subjects was used. The study combined high-throughput TCR immunosequencing, statistical association of individual TCRs with disease status, and machine learning to predict cytomegalovirus infection status. A later analysis re-analyzed previously published TCR beta repertoires from about 600 donors and added high-resolution HLA genotyping to study TCR occurrence patterns. Rather than drawing on any new phenotypic data, the later analysis identified candidate immune exposures from TCR beta sequences and the way those sequences occurred across donors. To decide whether each TCR beta V gene segment behaved as functional or pseudogenic, an earlier analysis of some 540 of the donors relied on high-throughput TCR beta sequencing. Donor age, sex, ethnicity and CMV serostatus were collected together with the repertoire data. A later genetic analysis took genome-wide SNP genotypes for about three fifths of the 666 donors and used that subset as a discovery cohort. All discovery cohort repertoires had been generated using a single sequencing platform. HLA typing covered class I and class II loci at four-digit resolution. The number of typed donors differed by locus: roughly 629-640 for A, B, C, DRB1 and DQB1; approximately 530 for DQA1; 606 for DPA1; and some 430 for DPB1. A handful of DR-DQ haplotypes were handled as single units for association and clustering because linkage in the cohort was strong. Across some 400 genotyped donors of the cohort, an average of about 240,000 unique TCR beta nucleotide sequences per donor were sequenced, and approximately 17% of those sequences were non-productive. Broader findings and caveats from the paper: An association between a missense DCLRE1C variant and V-gene and J-gene trimming of TCR beta chains was found in a later genetic analysis and replicated in an independent cohort. CMV serostatus was the only immune exposure information available for the cohort. In a later analysis, several top co-occurrence clusters were reported to appear linked to parvovirus B19, influenza, CMV and Epstein-Barr virus. The earlier analysis of 587 of the donors excluded about 16 rarely observed V segments, including chromosome 9 orphons, because counts were too low. Most TCR sequences were seen in very few donors, while some public TCRs were found in many individuals. At a false discovery rate of 0.05, a later analysis linked 15,000 to 20,000 TCR beta sequences to specific HLA alleles. The study listed 150 to 200 TCR beta chains as associated with cytomegalovirus. A later genetic analysis reported fewer N-insertions in productive TCRs among donors in an Asian-associated ancestry cluster than the approximately 670-donor mean. The presence/absence analyses assumed that sequencing depth was roughly uniform across donors, and that assumption may not be true. The authors suggested that the approach could potentially be generalized to other disease states and immunological phenotypes. A group of highly shared sequence variants was considered likely to be a technical artifact of the sequencing pipeline. Cytomegalovirus status was reported to be diagnosed by the classifier with high specificity and sensitivity in both the original and validation cohorts. In an earlier analysis of about 540 of the donors, most TCR beta V segments were observed in productive rearrangements about 90% or about 30% of the time, broadly matching IMGT annotations. Linkage disequilibrium might explain the correlated functional status among segregating V segments, but an unknown experimental factor could not be ruled out. Assigning TCR associations to individual alleles was difficult when HLA alleles, especially DR and DQ, strongly co-occurred. The cohort was sequenced for TCR beta chains only, and without alpha or paired-chain data the features that could be detected were limited. In a later analysis, HLA-associated TCR beta chains showed more clonal expansion and lower generation probabilities than non-associated chains that were equally common. A later analysis found that TCR association rates varied across HLA loci, with DRB1 alleles showing the most associated TCRs and HLA-C alleles the fewest. The 87-base-pair reads could not distinguish some IMGT-functional V segments, including TRBV6-2 and TRBV6-3, so those segments were excluded. Three of the identified cytomegalovirus-associated TCR beta chains were confirmed in vitro to be specific for cytomegalovirus antigens. According to a later analysis, most CMV-associated TCR beta chains appeared to be HLA-restricted, and the HLA associations seemed to be driven largely by CMV exposure. HLA typing was unavailable for some donors at each locus, so association tests used only the typed subset. A further reported finding was that TCR beta sequences accurately predicted the HLA-A and HLA-B alleles for most subjects in the first cohort.

In the germline V gene, CDR1 corresponds to MGHDK and CDR2 to SYGVNS. Trimming takes 5 bases from V and 11 bases from J, and the germline ends sit 15 bases apart. The CDR3 sequence holds 12 residues, the cysteine and phenylalanine included. Only the CDR3 region is kept as DNA, spanning 36 bases read in frame from base 1. The method behind the library was the immunoSEQ multiplex PCR assay. For the multiplex PCR, a mixture combining 60 forward primers for TCR Vbeta segments and 13 reverse primers for TCR Jbeta segments was used. The CDR3 region of rearranged TCR beta genes was amplified from genomic DNA by a multiplex PCR assay. Amplified TCR beta libraries were sequenced as 87-base-pair reads on the Illumina HiSeq System. The source study handled its data this way. A later analysis counted about 80 million unique TCR beta chains across the approximately 700 repertoires, and some 11 million of these chains were shared by at least two donors. To remove PCR and sequencing errors, raw reads were error-corrected and collapsed into unique sequences using a nearest-neighbor algorithm that merged closely related sequences. Alignment of CDR3 sequences to IMGT reference sequences was used to assign V, D and J gene segments. For a sequence to be retained, a match of at least six nucleotides to both a V gene segment and a J gene segment was required. A rearrangement counted as productive if the CDR3 had no stop codons and remained in frame with V and J, and every other rearrangement counted as non-productive. Following IMGT convention, CDR3 was defined as the stretch from the second conserved V-encoded cysteine to the conserved J-encoded phenylalanine. In an earlier analysis of around 640 of the donors, sequences lacking an unambiguous match to a single V gene segment were excluded. In an earlier analysis of 450 to 750 of the donors, a V segment was called functional when productive rearrangements were above 56.7%, and segregating when the standard deviation between donors exceeded 5%. A statistical classification framework was built for diagnosing cytomegalovirus status from the catalog of TCR beta chain sequences. A later analysis assigned V and J genes by comparing TCR nucleotide sequences with IMGT/GENE-DB human TR gene sequences. The TCRdist pipeline was used in a later analysis to assign CDR3 sequences and most-parsimonious VDJ recombination scenarios. In a later analysis, each TCR beta chain was defined by its CDR3 amino acid sequence together with its V-gene family, and reads without a unique V-gene family were excluded. A later analysis removed 550 to 650 highly shared, low-generation-probability nucleotide sequences to deal with suspected cross-contamination and a sequencing artifact. For each public chain, a later analysis derived a clonal expansion index from normalized ranks of inferred template counts within each repertoire. Generation probabilities in a later analysis came from a VDJ recombination model fitted to out-of-frame rearrangements, and those results were checked against IGoR. Hypergeometric tests were used in a later analysis to score TCR-TCR, TCR-HLA and TCR-CMV co-occurrence, with a repertoire-size bias correction applied to the TCR pairs. To estimate false discovery rates, a later analysis permuted the HLA or CMV assignments 20 times. In a later analysis, co-occurring TCRs were grouped using DBSCAN, and TCRdist sequence similarity was added for clustering within HLA-allele-positive subsets. For co-occurrence clustering, repertoires with fewer than 30,000 or more than 120,000 public chains were excluded, along with about five repertoires with anomalous nucleotide sharing. TCRdb's version of the immuneACCESS table is confined to in-frame rearrangements and falls short of the full clone set. An unresolved V gene accounts for under half of the shortfall where checked; the remainder is of unknown origin. The V and J calls and clone size come from that table; D and trimming were worked out from the DNA. In this sample the table shows about 120,000 clones, 75% to 90% of which occur a single time. The ten largest clones add up to under 2.5% of the sample.

This chain joins TRBV25-1 to TRBJ1-1, with TRBD1 tentatively as D gene (5 bases match). The sequencing input was PBMCs. The receptor's source is a man aged 30 to 39 in good health and CMV-seronegative. CDR3 region: CASSQGVREAFF. At the DNA level, the sequence is TGTGCCAGCAGTCAGGGAGTGCGGGAGGCTTTCTTT. Here the CDR3 is joined to the reference TRBV25-1 and TRBJ1-1 genes, and the full variable domain is: EADIYQTPRYLVIGTGKKITLECSQTMGHDKMYWYQQDPGMELHLIHYSYGVNSTEKGDLSSESTVSRIRTEHFPLTLESARPSHTSQYLCASSQGVREAFFGQGTRLTVV.